This entry features one TCR beta chain sequence. Its matching antigen is unknown. Investigators reverse transcribed all isolated RNA, so they sequenced expressed TCRB transcripts. This table comes from immunoSEQ multiplex PCR, and its TCRdb copy is limited to in-frame clones, with some not included. The sample holds hundreds of thousands of clones; over 11% are singletons and the top ten take 0.04%. Via the markers CD45RO/CCR7/CD25/CD127/CD95/CD27, stem cell-like memory, regulatory, central memory and naive CD4+ cells were sorted. This CDR3 is built from 14 residues. Germline V gene data show CDR1 as SGHRS and CDR2 as YFSETQ. Trimming removed 3 bases from V and 4 bases from J, with 12 bases in between. The sample belongs to a study of beta chain features in type 1 diabetes. Study-level findings and limits: There were fewer insertions and more deletions at the VDJ junctions of type 1 diabetes patients. Shortening that was moderate but significant affected the TCRB CDR3s of Type 1 diabetes patients in all four CD4+ subsets.

The rearrangement links TRBV5-1 to TRBJ2-3; maybe TRBD1 (5 bases). The TCR sequence derives from a man younger than 30 with type 1 diabetes. Sample: naive CD4+ T cells from blood. CDR3 nucleotide sequence: TGCGCCAGCAGCTCCCGCGAAGGGGCAGATACGCAGTATTTT. Its translation is CASSSREGADTQYF.